This paragraph reports one T cell receptor beta chain. Germline trimming cut 4 bases from V and 6 bases from J; bases unmatched to any gene: 7. The CDR3 sequence is 15 residues long. CDR1 and CDR2 from the germline V gene are MNHEY and SVGEGT. Treatment here: about 20 received Ad26.COV2.S at low or high dose, single or two shots; about 5 received placebo; per-sample allocation not given. Samples analyzed were those drawn on day 63 after the first vaccine or placebo injection. Its platform was an Ad26 vector, and its expressed antigen was Wuhan-strain SARS-CoV-2 spike. The repertoire was sequenced with immunoSEQ multiplex PCR; TCRdb's copy has only in-frame clones and lacks some. This sample yields 300,000 to 350,000 clones, of which approximately 86% are seen a single time; 2% to 2.5% belongs to the top ten. These data are taken from a study of Ad26.COV2.S vaccination and SARS-CoV-2 variants.

This sequence originates from a person aged 18-65 years who received the Ad26.COV2.S COVID-19 vaccine or a placebo. This chain connects TRBV6-2 or TRBV6-3 to TRBJ2-1; TRBD1 matches 9 bases. The specimen was peripheral blood, collected in a trial of Ad26.COV2.S vaccine versus placebo. The CDR3 protein is CASSSTGGAGNEQFF. Here the CDR3 DNA reads TGTGCCAGCAGTTCTACAGGGGGCGCAGGCAATGAGCAGTTCTTC.